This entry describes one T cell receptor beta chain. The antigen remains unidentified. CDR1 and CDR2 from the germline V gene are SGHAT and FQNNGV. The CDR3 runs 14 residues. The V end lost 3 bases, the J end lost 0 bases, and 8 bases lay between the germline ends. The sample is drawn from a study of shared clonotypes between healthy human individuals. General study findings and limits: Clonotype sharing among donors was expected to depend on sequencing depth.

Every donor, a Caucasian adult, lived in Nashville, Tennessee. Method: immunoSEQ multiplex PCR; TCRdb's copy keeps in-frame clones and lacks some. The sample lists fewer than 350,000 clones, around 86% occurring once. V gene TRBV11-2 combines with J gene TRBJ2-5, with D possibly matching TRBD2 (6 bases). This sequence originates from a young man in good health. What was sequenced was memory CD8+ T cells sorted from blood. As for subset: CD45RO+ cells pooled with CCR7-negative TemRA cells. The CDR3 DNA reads TGTGCCAGCAGCTTTTGGGGGGACCAAGAGACCCAGTACTTC. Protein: CASSFWGDQETQYF.